The 23 T cell receptor beta chains below were found in one sample sequenced in a study of cytomegalovirus exposure and HLA in healthy donors. Primers: 60 Vbeta forward and 13 Jbeta reverse. Clones were sequenced by immunoSEQ multiplex PCR, and TCRdb holds only the in-frame ones, with some missing. The sample consists of about 120,000 clones, 9.5% of them appearing once. The specimen sequenced was PBMCs. Source of these receptors: a man aged 25-40 years in good health and CMV-seronegative.

The table lists this clone with a few counts. The chain is built from TRBV30 and TRBJ2-7, with TRBD2 matching 7 bases. The CDR3 contains 16 residues. The germline CDR1 and CDR2 sequences are GTSNPN and SVGIG (reference sequence). With 7 bases clipped from V and 1 base from J, the junction kept 16 bases outside the gene matches. This CDR3 is CAYQRPGAGGSYEQYF. In DNA, the CDR3 is TGTGCCTACCAGCGCCCTGGGGCCGGGGGGTCCTACGAGCAGTACTTC.

The CDR3 here is CASSLGVGPETQYF. The CDR3 DNA sequence: TGTGCCAGCAGCTTAGGGGTGGGCCCCGAGACCCAGTACTTC. The chain combines TRBV7-2 with TRBJ2-5; D remains ambiguous. Germline CDR1 reads SGHTA; CDR2 reads FQGNSA. Trimming shortened V by 1 base and J by 5 bases, and 11 bases separated the two germline ends. CDR3 length: 14 amino acids.

This clone was observed a handful of times. The chain couples TRBV5-1 to TRBJ2-7; D is uncertain. CDR3 length: 14 residues. Germline V gives CDR1 SGHRS, CDR2 YFSETQ. V shed 4 bases and J shed 3 bases, with 14 bases lying between them. The CDR3 bases are TGCGCCAGCAGCGGGCAGGTGGATAGCTACGAGCAGTACTTC. It encodes CASSGQVDSYEQYF.

This clone occurred a few times. The chain is built from TRBV2 and TRBJ1-3; 7 bases fit TRBD1. V lost 3 bases to trimming and J lost 2 bases; unmatched junction nucleotides: 4. The germline CDR1 and CDR2 sequences are SNHLY and FYNNEI. The CDR3 is 15 residues long. CDR3: CASSEYRGAGNTIYF. Here the CDR3 DNA reads TGTGCCAGCAGTGAGTACAGGGGAGCTGGAAACACCATATATTTT. Combining the CDR3 with reference TRBV2 and TRBJ1-3 gives the whole variable domain EPEVTQTPSHQVTQMGQEVILRCVPISNHLYFYWYRQILGQKVEFLVSFYNNEISEKSEIFDDQFSVERPDGSNFTLKIRSTKLEDSAMYFCASSEYRGAGNTIYFGEGSWLTVV.

This clone came up a few times. This rearrangement joins TRBV9 to TRBJ2-5; D is perhaps TRBD2 (6 bases). V was cut by 4 bases and J by 5 bases, with 18 bases left in between. This CDR3 comprises 15 residues. Germline-derived CDR1 and CDR2 are SGDLS and YYNGEE. Here the CDR3 reads CASSPNHAGFETQYF. The CDR3 DNA reads as TGTGCCAGCAGCCCTAACCACGCGGGGTTTGAGACCCAGTACTTC.

This clone was observed once. This chain joins TRBV6-5 and TRBJ2-5, with 8 bases lining up with TRBD2. CDR1 and CDR2 from the germline V gene are MNHEY and SVGAGI. After removal of 6 bases from V and 11 bases from J, the junction contained 14 bases not matched to a gene. The CDR3 sequence is 14 residues long. The CDR3 region has the DNA TGTGCCAGCAGCCTAGAAGGACTAGCCCGGGAGCAGTACTTC. Translating it yields CASSLEGLAREQYF.

This clone was seen a few times. The CDR3 loop is CASSLGADGTDTQYF. In DNA form, the CDR3 reads TGTGCCAGCAGCTTAGGGGCAGATGGCACAGATACGCAGTATTTT. The chain employs TRBV11-2 and TRBJ2-3, with D uncertain. With 1 base removed from V and 1 base from J, the gap between germline ends came to 9 bases. The germline CDR1 and CDR2 sequences are SGHAT and FQNNGV. This CDR3 is 15 amino acids long.

This rearrangement joins TRBV30 to TRBJ2-7; D might be TRBD1 (5 bases). Germline V gene data show CDR1 as GTSNPN and CDR2 as SVGIG (reference sequence). V lost 2 bases, J lost 3 bases, and 11 bases lay in between. The CDR3 totals 13 residues. In nucleotides, the CDR3 is TGTGCCTGGAGTACGGAAAGGGGCTACGAGCAGTACTTC. It translates to CAWSTERGYEQYF. The full variable domain, its missing parts supplied by reference TRBV30 and TRBJ2-7, is SQTIHQWPATLVQPVGSPLSLECTVEGTSNPNLYWYRQAAGRGLQLLFYSVGIGQISSEVPQNLSASRPQDRQFILSSKKLLLSDSGFYLCAWSTERGYEQYFGPGTRLTVT.

The rearrangement links TRBV10-3 to TRBJ1-4, with a tentative D call TRBD1 (6 bases). Between the trimmed V and J ends, which lost 6 bases and 7 bases, there was a span of 18 bases. This CDR3 is 15 amino acids long. CDR1 and CDR2 (germline): ENHRY, SYGVKD. CDR3 DNA sequence: TGTGCCATCAGCGAGGGGAAAGGGGGTAGTGAAAAACTGTTTTTT. It yields the protein CAISEGKGGSEKLFF.

The chain links TRBV30 to TRBJ2-7; weak D call: TRBD2 (5 bases). Trimming left V 2 bases short and J 2 bases short, with 10 bases between. The CDR3 runs 13 residues. Germline lookup yields CDR1 GTSNPN and CDR2 SVGIG (reference sequence). CDR3 in DNA: TGTGCCTGGAGTAGAGGGTCGACCTACGAGCAGTACTTC. Translated, it gives CAWSRGSTYEQYF.

This clone has only a few counts. This chain connects TRBV30 to TRBJ1-2; weak D call: TRBD1 (5 bases). Trimming took off 3 bases at V and 5 bases at J, with 7 bases between the two ends. The CDR3 runs to 11 residues. Germline assignment: CDR1 GTSNPN and CDR2 SVGIG (reference sequence). Here the CDR3 DNA reads TGTGCCTGGAGCAGGGTTTATGGCTACACCTTC. Translated, it gives CAWSRVYGYTF.

This clone was counted between two and nine times. This chain uses TRBV30 with TRBJ1-1, with no clear D. V was shortened by 0 bases and J by 4 bases, with 18 bases between the two germline ends. Germline V lookup: CDR1 GTSNPN, CDR2 SVGIG (reference sequence). The CDR3 spans 16 residues. The CDR3 region is CAWSVFGRTSSTEAFF. In DNA form, the CDR3 reads TGTGCCTGGAGTGTATTCGGGAGGACCTCGAGCACTGAAGCTTTCTTT.

This clone came up a few times. The chain couples TRBV28 to TRBJ2-7; D remains ambiguous. The CDR3 is made up of 12 amino acids. Germline V gene lookup returns CDR1 MDHEN and CDR2 SYDVKM. The V gene lost 5 bases and the J gene lost 3 bases, with 8 bases spanning the gap. DNA for the CDR3: TGTGCCAGCAGTGAGCAAAGCTACGAGCAGTACTTC. Amino acids: CASSEQSYEQYF.

This clone was recorded a few times. V is TRBV29-1 and J is TRBJ2-5, with TRBD2 matching over 9 bases. Germline assignment: CDR1 SQVTM and CDR2 ANQGSEA. CDR3 size: 14 residues. The V and J ends lost 6 bases and 2 bases, in that order; junction bases with no gene match: 7. The CDR3 DNA reads TGCAGCGTCGCACTAGCGGGCCATCAAGAGACCCAGTACTTC. This translates into CSVALAGHQETQYF.

This clone was seen a handful of times. The genes are TRBV11-2 and TRBJ1-1, with unresolved D. V was clipped by 2 bases and J by 0 bases, with 13 bases between them. The CDR3 loop spans 16 amino acids. In germline, CDR1 is SGHAT, CDR2 FQNNGV. CDR3 DNA sequence: TGTGCCAGCAGCTTATCAGGATCTCTCATGAACACTGAAGCTTTCTTT. Residues: CASSLSGSLMNTEAFF.

V and J are TRBV11-2 and TRBJ2-5, with 8 bases that match TRBD2. Trimming cost V 4 bases and J 1 base; bases outside gene matches: 5. This CDR3 has 15 residues. The germline V gene encodes CDR1 SGHAT and CDR2 FQNNGV. The CDR3, as DNA: TGTGCCAGCAGCTCCACTAGCGGCCCCCAAGAGACCCAGTACTTC. Amino acid sequence: CASSSTSGPQETQYF.

The rearrangement links TRBV7-9 to TRBJ2-1; perhaps TRBD1 as D (5 bases). V lost 5 bases and J lost 9, with 8 bases in between. Germline assignment: CDR1 SEHNR and CDR2 FQNEAQ (reference sequence). This CDR3 is built from 11 residues. CDR3 region: CASSPQGEQFF. The CDR3 DNA is TGTGCCAGCAGCCCGCAGGGTGAGCAGTTCTTC.

This clone showed up just a few times. This chain connects TRBV4-1 to TRBJ1-3; tentatively, D is TRBD1 (5 bases). This CDR3 has 16 amino acids. CDR1 and CDR2 (germline): MGHRA, YSYEKL. Trimming shortened V by 1 base and J by 0 bases, and 10 bases separated the two germline ends. The CDR3 region has the DNA TGCGCCAGCAGCCAAGGTACAGGATTCTCTGGAAACACCATATATTTT. Its translation is CASSQGTGFSGNTIYF.

A few counts support this clone. The chain employs TRBV15 and TRBJ2-1; the D gene is possibly TRBD2 (5 bases). Per germline, CDR1 LNHNV and CDR2 YYDKDF (reference sequence). With 0 bases removed from V and 4 bases from J, the gap between germline ends came to 7 bases. This CDR3 region has 14 residues. CDR3 sequence: CATSRDGGYNEQFF. The CDR3 bases are TGTGCCACCAGCAGAGACGGAGGATACAATGAGCAGTTCTTC.

This clone turned up a few times. V is TRBV10-3 and J is TRBJ2-7; TRBD1 matches at 7 bases. The germline V gene has CDR1 ENHRY and CDR2 SYGVKD. This CDR3 has 12 residues. V shed 6 bases and J 5 bases; nucleotides not matched to a gene: 4. CDR3 coding DNA: TGTGCCATCAGCCCTGGACAGGACGAGCAGTACTTC. Protein: CAISPGQDEQYF.

V and J are TRBV6-5 and TRBJ1-2, with D maybe TRBD1 (5 bases). This CDR3 comprises 12 residues. The germline CDR1 and CDR2 sequences are MNHEY and SVGAGI. Trimming pared 5 bases from V and 5 bases from J, leaving 9 bases between. CDR3 in amino acids: CASSTGQYGYTF. CDR3 coding DNA: TGTGCCAGCAGTACCGGACAATATGGCTACACCTTC.

The rearrangement joins TRBV10-3 to TRBJ1-6; D may be TRBD1 (5 bases). Germline V CDR1 and CDR2: ENHRY, SYGVKD. CDR3 length: 12 amino acids. Written as DNA, the CDR3 is TGTGGACACAGGAGTGATAATTCACCCCTCCACTTT. It yields the protein CGHRSDNSPLHF.

This clone occurred a few times. The rearrangement joins TRBV6-5 to TRBJ1-1; 8 bases line up with TRBD1. Trimming took 5 bases from V and 1 from J; bases not matched to a gene: 6. This CDR3 is 15 amino acids long. In germline, CDR1 is MNHEY, CDR2 SVGAGI. This CDR3 reads CASSRRQGTNTEAFF. CDR3 DNA: TGTGCCAGCAGTCGTCGACAGGGGACGAACACTGAAGCTTTCTTT.